The clone carrying this T cell receptor beta chain was seen more than once but under ten times. Its cognate antigen is unknown. The data were taken from a study of early T cells in non-severe SARS-CoV-2 infection. Study-wide background: RNA in bulk from unsorted whole blood was sequenced, and chains were unpaired. Study conclusions and caveats: VDJdb-based matching was biased toward anti-spike CD8 responses and missed private and CD4 specificities.

Unique molecular identifier tags were affixed to discrete cDNA molecules. One entry per CDR3 protein, called by TCRdb with MiXCR from the 5' RACE reads. This sample has about 54,000 distinct CDR3 sequences, with about 7.1% found just once. The clonotype originates from an adult who was a healthcare worker with PCR-confirmed SARS-CoV-2 infection or an uninfected control (not recorded which). Material: whole blood, obtained at baseline.

The CDR3 DNA follows: TGTGCCAGCAGCATGGTGGGCACTGAAGCTTTCTTT. It is translated as CASSMVGTEAFF. The chain combines TRBV7-9 with TRBJ1-1; no firm D call. The germline V gene has CDR1 SEHNR and CDR2 FQNEAQ (reference sequence). CDR3 length: 12 residues. With 5 bases removed from V and 4 bases from J, the gap between germline ends came to 8 bases.